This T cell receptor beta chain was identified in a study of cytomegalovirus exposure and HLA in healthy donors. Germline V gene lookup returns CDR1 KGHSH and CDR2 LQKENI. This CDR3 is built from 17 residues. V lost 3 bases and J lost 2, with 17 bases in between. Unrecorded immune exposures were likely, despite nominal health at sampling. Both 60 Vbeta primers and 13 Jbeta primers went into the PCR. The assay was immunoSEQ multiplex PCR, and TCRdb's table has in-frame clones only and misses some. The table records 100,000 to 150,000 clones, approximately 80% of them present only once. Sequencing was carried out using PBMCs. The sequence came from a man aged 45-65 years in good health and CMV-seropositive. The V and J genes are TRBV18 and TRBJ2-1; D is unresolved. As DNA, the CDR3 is TGTGCCAGCTCACCCGAATTACCCTCCCAGGCCTACAATGAGCAGTTCTTC. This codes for CASSPELPSQAYNEQFF.